The clone carrying this T cell receptor (beta chain) was counted only a few times. This specimen belongs to a study of T cells after yellow fever vaccination. 5'RACE template switching produced TCR cDNA carrying a universal primer site and UMIs. TCRdb itself ran the 5' RACE reads through MiXCR, one entry per CDR3 protein. This sample has 35,000 to 55,000 distinct CDR3 sequences, with under 8% found just once. The study's findings and limits: Booster samples showed a return of most primary-vaccination clones (around 96% CD4, over 70% CD8).

The sequencing here drew on CD8+ T cells not binding an NS4B(214-222) dextramer, sorted from PBMCs, taken 45 days after the yellow fever booster vaccination. The source of this sequence is a young man who received the YFV17D yellow fever vaccine.

The CDR3, as DNA: TGTGCCAGCAGTCCCGGGTCCCTTAGCTCCTACGAGCAGTACTTC. Protein sequence: CASSPGSLSSYEQYF. This chain links TRBV12-3 or TRBV12-4 with TRBJ2-7; D not certain. CDR3 size: 15 residues. The ends were cut back, 5 bases at V and 0 bases at J, with 14 bases in the middle.